A selection of T cell receptor beta chains follows, all from one sample in a study of early T cells in non-severe SARS-CoV-2 infection. TCRdb ran MiXCR on the 5' RACE reads and lists one entry per CDR3 protein. Of about 33,000 distinct CDR3 sequences listed, less than 6.5% are singletons. Sequences were obtained from whole blood. These receptors were taken from an adult who was a healthcare worker with PCR-confirmed SARS-CoV-2 infection or an uninfected control (not recorded which). Each CDR3 is given with its conserved first and last residue. Each record gives: J gene, V gene, CDR3 protein.

J gene: TRBJ2-3
V gene: TRBV6-1
CDR3 protein: CASSDGPQGTQYF

J gene: TRBJ2-5
V gene: TRBV6-1
CDR3 protein: CASSPEIQGLVETQYF

J gene: TRBJ2-7
V gene: TRBV5-1
CDR3 protein: CASSLAVGGQYEQYF

J gene: TRBJ1-1
V gene: TRBV5-1
CDR3 protein: CASSLEISGKAFF

J gene: TRBJ2-3
V gene: TRBV28
CDR3 protein: CASSFREVDTQYF

J gene: TRBJ1-2
V gene: TRBV28
CDR3 protein: CASSPRLGYTF

J gene: TRBJ1-2
V gene: TRBV12-3/TRBV12-4
CDR3 protein: CASSLGQINYGYTF

J gene: TRBJ2-1
V gene: TRBV27
CDR3 protein: CASSLQGGGVDNEQFF

J gene: TRBJ1-1
V gene: TRBV15
CDR3 protein: CATSRDWENTEAFF

J gene: TRBJ2-6
V gene: TRBV7-9
CDR3 protein: CATHHRTLANVLTF

J gene: TRBJ2-7
V gene: TRBV6-1
CDR3 protein: CASSEGTGVPYEQYF

J gene: TRBJ1-2
V gene: TRBV18
CDR3 protein: CASSATGLVGYTF

J gene: TRBJ2-1
V gene: TRBV28
CDR3 protein: CASSPGSGGFF

J gene: TRBJ2-6
V gene: TRBV5-4
CDR3 protein: CASSRDRGPGGANVLTF

J gene: TRBJ2-7
V gene: TRBV7-8
CDR3 protein: CASSKGQASYEQYF

J gene: TRBJ2-5
V gene: TRBV12-3/TRBV12-4
CDR3 protein: CASRNRGGETQYF

J gene: TRBJ2-3
V gene: TRBV25-1
CDR3 protein: CASSDPGLPPENTQYF

J gene: TRBJ2-2
V gene: TRBV7-6
CDR3 protein: CASSFLQGSTGELFF

J gene: TRBJ1-4
V gene: TRBV2
CDR3 protein: CASSEAYGFNEKLFF

J gene: TRBJ1-1
V gene: TRBV7-2
CDR3 protein: CASSWTLSTEAFF

J gene: TRBJ2-3
V gene: TRBV6-4
CDR3 protein: CASSDSRQGVDTQYF

J gene: TRBJ2-3
V gene: TRBV9
CDR3 protein: CASSLLGISTDTQYF

J gene: TRBJ2-1
V gene: TRBV18
CDR3 protein: CASSAIPDVGDEQFF

J gene: TRBJ1-1
V gene: TRBV20-1
CDR3 protein: CSAPGQGAWSTEAFF

J gene: TRBJ2-4
V gene: TRBV4-3
CDR3 protein: CASSQGVRGGGAKNIQYF

J gene: TRBJ1-2
V gene: TRBV29-1
CDR3 protein: CSVEGATGQNYGYTF

J gene: TRBJ2-5
V gene: TRBV7-6
CDR3 protein: CASSFRDSIQETQYF

J gene: TRBJ1-2
V gene: TRBV19
CDR3 protein: CASSIRQDRYTF

J gene: TRBJ1-2
V gene: TRBV19
CDR3 protein: CASSRVDGYGYTF

J gene: TRBJ2-3
V gene: TRBV25-1
CDR3 protein: CASSELFRGDTQYF

J gene: TRBJ2-2
V gene: TRBV7-6
CDR3 protein: CASSLRRLPGELFF

J gene: TRBJ2-3
V gene: TRBV18
CDR3 protein: CASSPVLGRDTQYF

J gene: TRBJ2-1
V gene: TRBV28
CDR3 protein: CASNQGGSYNEQFF

J gene: TRBJ1-5
V gene: TRBV28
CDR3 protein: CASEGQDNQPQHF

J gene: TRBJ1-4
V gene: TRBV18
CDR3 protein: CASSPGQGDEKLFF

J gene: TRBJ2-3
V gene: TRBV7-9
CDR3 protein: CASSLARVSTDTQYF

J gene: TRBJ2-7
V gene: TRBV7-6
CDR3 protein: CASSPSPAEQYF

J gene: TRBJ1-2
V gene: TRBV12-3/TRBV12-4
CDR3 protein: CASSPQIGYGYTF

J gene: TRBJ2-7
V gene: TRBV28
CDR3 protein: CASSSHSDSYEQYF

J gene: TRBJ1-3
V gene: TRBV28
CDR3 protein: CASTPPRHSGNTIYF

J gene: TRBJ2-3
V gene: TRBV27
CDR3 protein: CASSLWSITSVDTQYF

J gene: TRBJ2-1
V gene: TRBV5-1
CDR3 protein: CASSLGGTSAYNEQFF

J gene: TRBJ1-1
V gene: TRBV30
CDR3 protein: CAWSGGPQSNLF

J gene: TRBJ2-4
V gene: TRBV20-1
CDR3 protein: CSASELAKNIQYF

J gene: TRBJ1-2
V gene: TRBV12-3/TRBV12-4
CDR3 protein: CASSPPYTNYGYTF

J gene: TRBJ2-7
V gene: TRBV19
CDR3 protein: CASSSPGTGANYEQYF

J gene: TRBJ2-6
V gene: TRBV7-6
CDR3 protein: CASSLASGANVLTF

J gene: TRBJ2-2
V gene: TRBV2
CDR3 protein: CASRSGLETGELFF

J gene: TRBJ2-3
V gene: TRBV11-2
CDR3 protein: CASSFGTVSTDTQYF

J gene: TRBJ1-1
V gene: TRBV6-1
CDR3 protein: CASSEAWGTEAFF

J gene: TRBJ1-5
V gene: TRBV20-1
CDR3 protein: CSALGQGYSNQPQHF

J gene: TRBJ2-1
V gene: TRBV3-1
CDR3 protein: CASSQRGRSYNEQFF

J gene: TRBJ1-2
V gene: TRBV6-6
CDR3 protein: CASSSSDRAYGYTF